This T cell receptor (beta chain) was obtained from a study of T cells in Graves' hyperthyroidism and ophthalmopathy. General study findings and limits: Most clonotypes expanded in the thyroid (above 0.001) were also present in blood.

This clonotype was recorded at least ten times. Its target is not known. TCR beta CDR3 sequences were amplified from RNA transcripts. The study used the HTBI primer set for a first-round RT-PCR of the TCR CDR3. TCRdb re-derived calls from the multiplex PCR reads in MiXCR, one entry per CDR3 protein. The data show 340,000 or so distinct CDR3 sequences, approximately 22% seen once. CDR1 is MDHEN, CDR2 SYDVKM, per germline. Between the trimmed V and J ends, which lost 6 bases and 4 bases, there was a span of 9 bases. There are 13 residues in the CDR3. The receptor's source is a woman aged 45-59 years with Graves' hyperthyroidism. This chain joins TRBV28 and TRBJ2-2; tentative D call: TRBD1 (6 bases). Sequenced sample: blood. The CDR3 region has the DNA TGTGCCAGCAGAGGGGGTGTCACCGGGGAGCTGTTTTTT. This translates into CASRGGVTGELFF.